Presented here are 15 T cell receptor beta chains from one specimen sequenced in a study of shared clonotypes between healthy human individuals. Sequencing used immunoSEQ multiplex PCR; TCRdb keeps in-frame clones, though not all of them. The sample carries approximately 470,000 clones, 81% recorded once. The sequenced sample was PBMCs. The receptors were gathered from a woman between 40 and 55 years old in good health. Some clones in this sample may be carry-over from other donors' samples.

This clone has a count of ten or more. The sample contains more than one DNA sequence encoding this CDR3. The chain uses TRBV4-2 and TRBJ2-7; TRBD2 matches at 7 bases. The germline V gene encodes CDR1 LGHNA and CDR2 YNFKEQ. The CDR3 sequence is 15 residues long. V gave up 0 bases and J gave up 2 bases; unmatched junction bases: 4. The CDR3 DNA reads as TGTGCCAGCAGCCAAGATTCCAGCGGGACCTACGAGCAGTACTTC. It is translated as CASSQDSSGTYEQYF.

As to this clone: A far bigger clonotype differs at one base, so this is likely a read error. J is TRBJ2-3 and V is TRBV5-4, with unresolved D. V lost 4 bases and J 0 bases, leaving 9 bases between the germline ends. Germline CDR1 is SGHNT and CDR2 is YYREEE (reference sequence). The CDR3 extends over 14 amino acids. This CDR3 reads CASSLVLSTDTQYF. In DNA form, the CDR3 reads TGTGCCAGCAGCCTCGTGCTGAGCACAGATACGCAGTATTTT.

The chain joins TRBV30 to TRBJ1-4; unclear D gene. The germline CDR1 and CDR2 sequences are GTSNPN and SVGIG (reference sequence). V lost 0 bases, J lost 5 bases, and 7 bases lay in between. This CDR3 is 13 amino acids long. DNA for the CDR3: TGTGCCTGGAGTGTACCCCCCAATGAAAAACTGTTTTTT. Amino acid sequence: CAWSVPPNEKLFF.

The chain carries TRBV29-1 and TRBJ2-7; D uncertain. The germline V gene encodes CDR1 SQVTM and CDR2 ANQGSEA. This CDR3 spans 14 amino acids. V lost 5 bases, J lost 3 bases, and 17 bases lay in between. The CDR3 spells CSVQSRGDVYEQYF. CDR3 DNA sequence: TGCAGCGTTCAATCCCGTGGGGATGTCTACGAGCAGTACTTC.

Comment on this clone: This likely traces to a read error, being one base from a far larger clone. Other DNA sequences in this sample translate to the same CDR3. The chain recombines TRBV30 with TRBJ2-5; D gene unclear. The germline gives CDR1 GTSNPN, CDR2 SVGIG (reference sequence). This CDR3 is 15 amino acids long. The germline V and J ends were trimmed by 0 bases and 1 base, with 12 bases remaining between them. The CDR3 protein is CAWSVLGHGQETQYF. As DNA, the CDR3 is TGTGCCTGGAGTGTACTCGGGCACGGCCAAGAGACCCAGTACTTC.

The CDR3 DNA sequence: TGTGCCAGCTCAGCGGGAGTAGAGACCCAGTACTTC. Its protein is CASSAGVETQYF. The chain uses TRBV28 and TRBJ2-5; the match to TRBD2 covers 8 bases. The CDR3 spans 12 residues. V lost 8 bases and J lost 4; bases outside the gene matches: 3. In germline, CDR1 is MDHEN, CDR2 SYDVKM.

The rearrangement joins TRBV27 to TRBJ1-2; the match to TRBD1 covers 10 bases. Germline CDR1 MNHEY, CDR2 SMNVEV (reference sequence). The CDR3 is 14 residues long. V lost 5 bases and J lost 7; bases outside the gene matches: 7. The chain's CDR3 is CASSPGQGTFGYTF. The CDR3 bases are TGTGCCAGCAGTCCGGGACAGGGGACGTTTGGCTACACCTTC.

Only one count was recorded for this clone. The chain is built from TRBV28 and TRBJ2-1; maybe TRBD2 (5 bases). This CDR3 has 15 amino acids. V was shortened by 5 bases and J by 3 bases, with 14 bases between the two germline ends. Germline-derived CDR1 and CDR2 are MDHEN and SYDVKM. The CDR3 loop is CASSPGDRDYNEQFF. Here the CDR3 DNA reads TGTGCCAGCAGTCCCGGCGACCGGGACTACAATGAGCAGTTCTTC.

About this clone itself: At the DNA level, this CDR3 is encoded by other sequences in the same sample as well. The chain has TRBV7-3 and TRBJ2-2; D remains unclear. V shed 2 bases and J shed 4 bases, with 5 bases lying between them. Germline-derived CDR1 and CDR2 are SGHTA and FQGTGA. CDR3 length: 13 amino acids. CDR3 loop: CASSLYGTGELFF. DNA of the CDR3: TGTGCCAGCAGCTTATATGGCACCGGGGAGCTGTTTTTT. Full variable domain (rest looked up from reference TRBV7-3 and TRBJ2-2): GAGVSQTPSNKVTEKGKYVELRCDPISGHTALYWYRQSLGQGPEFLIYFQGTGAADDSGLPNDRFFAVRPEGSVSTLKIQRTERGDSAVYLCASSLYGTGELFFGEGSRLTVL.

The chain couples TRBV30 to TRBJ1-2, with 7 positions matching TRBD1. V dropped 2 bases and J dropped 0; count of bases not matched to a gene: 3. The CDR3 length is 14 residues. Germline values: CDR1 GTSNPN, CDR2 SVGIG (reference sequence). The CDR3 bases are TGTGCCTGGAGTATCCAGGGGGCTAACTATGGCTACACCTTC. Protein product: CAWSIQGANYGYTF.

The chain has TRBV27 and TRBJ2-5; weak D call: TRBD2 (5 bases). The CDR3 sequence is 15 residues long. Germline CDR1 MNHEY, CDR2 SMNVEV (reference sequence). Trimming took off 6 bases at V and 5 bases at J, with 19 bases between the two ends. DNA of the CDR3: TGTGCCAGCAGGAGGGCGGAGGACGGTGACGAGACCCAGTACTTC. It specifies CASRRAEDGDETQYF.

Details on this clone: One base away lies a much larger clone, so this may be a sequencing read error. V gene TRBV27 combines with J gene TRBJ2-7, with D uncertain. V was pared by 3 bases and J by 6 bases, with 15 bases between. Germline V gives CDR1 MNHEY, CDR2 SMNVEV (reference sequence). The CDR3 loop spans 14 amino acids. The CDR3 DNA follows: TGTGCCAGCAGTTTTTTATGGCGAGCCTCCGAGCAGTACTTC. It is translated as CASSFLWRASEQYF.

V is TRBV6-4 and J is TRBJ2-2; no clear D gene. The length of the CDR3 is 13 residues. V lost 4 bases, J lost 4 bases, and 7 bases lay in between. CDR1 is MRHNA and CDR2 is SNTAGT in the germline V gene. The CDR3: CASSGSGTGELFF. In DNA form, the CDR3 reads TGTGCCAGCAGTGGAAGTGGCACCGGGGAGCTGTTTTTT.

A note on this clone: A far larger clone is only one base removed, so a read error is likely. The chain carries TRBV29-1 and TRBJ2-5, with D tentatively TRBD2 (5 bases). The germline gives CDR1 SQVTM, CDR2 ANQGSEA. There are 13 residues in the CDR3. The CDR3 region is CGVAEGARETQYF. The CDR3 bases are TGCGGCGTTGCCGAGGGAGCAAGGGAGACCCAGTACTTC. The full variable domain, rest sourced from reference TRBV29-1 and TRBJ2-5, is SAVISQKPSRDICQRGTSLTIQCQVDSQVTMMFWYRQQPGQSLTLIATANQGSEATYESGFVIDKFPISRPNLTFSTLTVSNMSPEDSSIYLCGVAEGARETQYFGPGTRLLVL.

This clone has only a few counts. The V call is TRBV5-1, the J call TRBJ1-2, with 8 positions matching TRBD1. The junction had 11 bases not matched to a gene; V was cut back by 7 bases and J by 3 bases. CDR1 and CDR2 (germline): SGHRS, YFSETQ. This CDR3 contains 15 residues. For the CDR3, the DNA is TGCGCCAGCGGCCCGCAGGGGGCGCTCGACTATGGCTACACCTTC. This encodes CASGPQGALDYGYTF. Using reference TRBV5-1 and TRBJ1-2 for the parts outside the CDR3, the full variable domain is KAGVTQTPRYLIKTRGQQVTLSCSPISGHRSVSWYQQTPGQGLQFLFEYFSETQRNKGNFPGRFSGRQFSNSRSEMNVSTLELGDSALYLCASGPQGALDYGYTFGSGTRLTVV.